In its sample, the clone carrying this T cell receptor beta chain was seen a few times. Germline CDR1 and CDR2: SGHDT and YYEEEE. The CDR3 is made up of 15 amino acids. V dropped 2 bases and J dropped 3 bases, with 14 bases sitting between them. These data come from a study of quantifying T cell responses using KT2 cells. About the study: Reverse transcription used primers in the TCR alpha and beta constant regions.

The cDNA 3' end received a ligated oligonucleotide with a UMI. An equimolar mix of RC1.1 and RC1.2 primed the beta chain across TRBC1 and TRBC2. TCRdb processed the UMI-ligation and nested PCR reads anew with MiXCR; each CDR3 protein has one entry. The sample includes tens of thousands of distinct CDR3 sequences, approximately 13% of them seen just once. Material: PBMCs spiked with cells of the T cell clone KT2. This receptor was obtained from a human donor. The V call is TRBV5-6, the J call TRBJ1-1; possible D gene TRBD1, 5 bases. The CDR3 reads CASSFVGTGDTEAFF. CDR3 bases: TGTGCCAGCAGCTTTGTGGGGACCGGGGACACTGAAGCTTTCTTT. Filled out from reference TRBV5-6 and TRBJ1-1, the complete variable domain reads DAGVTQSPTHLIKTRGQQVTLRCSPKSGHDTVSWYQQALGQGPQFIFQYYEEEERQRGNFPDRFSGHQFPNYSSELNVNALLLGDSALYLCASSFVGTGDTEAFFGQGTRLTVV.